This T cell receptor (beta chain) was recorded in a study of OX40 agonist ivuxolimab in advanced cancers. Turning to the study itself: The dose-escalation group included hepatocellular carcinoma, melanoma, renal cell carcinoma and head and neck cancer. Study-wide points: There were, on average, more expanded clones in CD8+ T cells than in CD4+.

Points on this clone: Its specificity is not known.

Clones were read by immunoSEQ multiplex PCR, and TCRdb kept only the in-frame ones, dropping some. The sample includes approximately 19,000 clones, roughly 80% of them seen just once. V shed 6 bases, J shed 0 bases, and the junction held 5 bases outside the gene matches. This CDR3 has 14 residues. CDR1 is MNHNY, CDR2 SVGAGI, per germline (reference sequence). Patients who had autoimmune disease history or got systemic immunosuppression were left out. The input for sequencing was CD4+ or CD8+ T cells sorted from blood, taken in a trial of the OX40 agonist ivuxolimab. The TCR sequence derives from an adult with an advanced solid tumor such as melanoma, head and neck, liver or kidney cancer. This rearrangement joins TRBV6-6 to TRBJ2-7; 7 nucleotides agree with TRBD2. CDR3 amino acids: CASSRSGDSYEQYF. CDR3 nucleotide sequence: TGTGCCAGCAGCCGAAGCGGGGACTCCTACGAGCAGTACTTC.